One and the same sample provided the 10 T cell receptor beta chains below, sequenced in a study of vaccination and CD4 T cells after COVID-19. This sample's treatment: 10-day PBMC culture with coronavirus spike peptide pools or control peptides (ViraFEST assay). These receptors' antigens are unknown. An Oncomine TCR Beta short-read assay was used to sequence the DNA from cultured CD4+ T cells. From the PCR reads, TCRdb called clonotypes with MiXCR, one entry per CDR3 protein. The data show fewer than 5,000 distinct CDR3 sequences, with 20% to 25% seen just once and roughly a fifth held by the top ten. The sequenced sample consisted of CD4+ T cells from blood, cultured in vitro. The source is a human donor who had recovered from COVID-19.

This clonotype was seen a handful of times. The V and J genes are TRBV19 and TRBJ1-5; TRBD1 matches at 7 bases. Germline trimming cut 0 bases from V and 4 bases from J; bases unmatched to any gene: 9. This CDR3 comprises 17 residues. The V gene's germline CDR1 is LNHDA and CDR2 SQIVND (reference sequence). The CDR3 DNA reads TGTGCCAGTAGTATAGATCATTCCAGGGGGTATAATCAGCCCCAGCATTTT. This encodes CASSIDHSRGYNQPQHF.

The chain recombines TRBV7-9 with TRBJ2-2, with 7 bases lining up with TRBD1. CDR1 is SEHNR and CDR2 is FQNEAQ in the germline V gene (reference sequence). CDR3 size: 16 residues. With 7 bases clipped from V and 1 base from J, the junction kept 9 bases outside the gene matches. The CDR3 here is CASNLLGTVNTGELFF. The DNA of the CDR3 is TGTGCCAGCAACCTCCTAGGGACAGTGAACACCGGGGAGCTGTTTTTT.

The chain uses TRBV18 and TRBJ1-5; D remains ambiguous. CDR3 size: 13 residues. The germline V gene encodes CDR1 KGHSH and CDR2 LQKENI. V lost 3 bases and J 3 bases, leaving 6 bases between the germline ends. CDR3 nucleotides: TGTGCCAGCTCACCGGGGATCAATCAGCCCCAGCATTTT. This codes for CASSPGINQPQHF.

The chain employs TRBV6-5 and TRBJ1-2; weak D call: TRBD1 (5 bases). Looked up from germline, CDR1 is MNHEY and CDR2 is SVGAGI. The ends were cut back, 0 bases at V and 4 bases at J, with 18 bases in the middle. The CDR3 length is 17 residues. The CDR3 region is CASSYSGGQGFSYGYTF. CDR3 in DNA: TGTGCCAGCAGTTACTCAGGCGGGCAGGGATTCAGCTATGGCTACACCTTC.

This clonotype was observed a few times. The V call is TRBV7-3, the J call TRBJ1-5; TRBD1 matches 7 bases. CDR3 length: 18 amino acids. Germline assignment: CDR1 SGHTA and CDR2 FQGTGA. V lost 8 bases and J lost 4; bases outside the gene matches: 20. CDR3 residues: CASSLRDSSVVGNQPQHF. CDR3 nucleotides: TGTGCCAGCTCACTCCGGGACAGCTCGGTCGTGGGGAATCAGCCCCAGCATTTT.

The rearrangement links TRBV5-6 to TRBJ2-7; 10 positions agree with TRBD2. This CDR3 is built from 14 residues. J gave up 3 bases and V 4 bases, and 4 bases lay outside the gene matches. Germline CDR1 SGHDT, CDR2 YYEEEE. The CDR3 is CASSRSGGYYEQYF. In DNA, the CDR3 is TGTGCCAGCAGCCGTAGCGGGGGGTACTACGAGCAGTACTTC.

The V gene is TRBV12-3 or TRBV12-4, the J gene TRBJ1-1; unclear D gene. The CDR3 has 15 amino acids. V lost 3 bases and J lost 0, with 11 bases in between. In DNA, the CDR3 is TGTGCCAGCAGTTTGGGAATCATGATGAACACTGAAGCTTTCTTT. Translation gives CASSLGIMMNTEAFF.

This clonotype is classed as medium-sized (0.01 to 0.1%). J is TRBJ1-2 and V is TRBV10-3; TRBD1 aligns across 7 bases. CDR1 and CDR2 from the germline V gene are ENHRY and SYGVKD. V shed 7 bases, J shed 1 base, and the junction held 9 bases outside the gene matches. This CDR3 is 15 amino acids long. The CDR3 region has the DNA TGTGCCATCACAGGTGGACAGGATCTTAACTATGGCTACACCTTC. Translating gives CAITGGQDLNYGYTF.

V gene TRBV10-3 combines with J gene TRBJ2-3; no firm D call. Trimming removed 5 bases at V and 4 bases at J, with 4 bases between. Germline CDR1 is ENHRY and CDR2 is SYGVKD. This CDR3 contains 11 residues. The CDR3 here is CAISIADTQYF. CDR3 DNA sequence: TGTGCCATCAGTATAGCAGATACGCAGTATTTT.

This clonotype came up a few times. The chain has TRBV6-5 and TRBJ2-7; 9 bases align to TRBD1. Germline-derived CDR1 and CDR2 are MNHEY and SVGAGI. Losses at the gene ends were 4 bases for V and 6 bases for J; bases not matched to a gene: 22. This CDR3 has 19 residues. The CDR3: CASSFLTAGTGRSSGEQYF. CDR3 DNA: TGTGCCAGCAGTTTTCTAACCGCCGGGACAGGGAGGTCGTCCGGCGAGCAGTACTTC.